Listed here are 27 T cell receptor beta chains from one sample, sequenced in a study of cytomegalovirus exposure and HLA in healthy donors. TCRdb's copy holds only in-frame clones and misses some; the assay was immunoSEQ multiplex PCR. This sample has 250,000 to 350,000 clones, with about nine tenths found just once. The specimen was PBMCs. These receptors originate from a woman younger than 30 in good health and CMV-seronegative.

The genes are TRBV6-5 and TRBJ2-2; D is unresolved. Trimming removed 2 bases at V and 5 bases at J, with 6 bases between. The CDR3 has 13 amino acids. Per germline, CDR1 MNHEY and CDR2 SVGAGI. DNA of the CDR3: TGTGCCAGCAGTTACCGACAAACCGGGGAGCTGTTTTTT. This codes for CASSYRQTGELFF.

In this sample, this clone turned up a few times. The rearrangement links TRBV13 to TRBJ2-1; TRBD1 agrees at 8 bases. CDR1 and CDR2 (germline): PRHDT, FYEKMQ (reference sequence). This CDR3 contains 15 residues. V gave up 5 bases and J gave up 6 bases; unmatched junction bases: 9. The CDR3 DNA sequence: TGTGCCAGCAGCCTACCGGGACAGGCTATCAATGAGCAGTTCTTC. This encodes CASSLPGQAINEQFF.

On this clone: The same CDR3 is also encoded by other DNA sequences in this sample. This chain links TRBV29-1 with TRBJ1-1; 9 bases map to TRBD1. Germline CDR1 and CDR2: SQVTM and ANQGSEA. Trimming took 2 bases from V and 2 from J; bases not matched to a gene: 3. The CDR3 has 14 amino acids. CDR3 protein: CSVERQGGNTEAFF. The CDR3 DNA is TGCAGCGTTGAAAGACAGGGGGGTAACACTGAAGCTTTCTTT. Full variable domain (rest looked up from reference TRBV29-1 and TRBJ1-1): SAVISQKPSRDICQRGTSLTIQCQVDSQVTMMFWYRQQPGQSLTLIATANQGSEATYESGFVIDKFPISRPNLTFSTLTVSNMSPEDSSIYLCSVERQGGNTEAFFGQGTRLTVV.

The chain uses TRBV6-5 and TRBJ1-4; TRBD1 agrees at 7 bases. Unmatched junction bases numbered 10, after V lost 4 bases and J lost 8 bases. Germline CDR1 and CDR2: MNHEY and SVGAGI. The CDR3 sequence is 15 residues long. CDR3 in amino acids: CASSFVRTGEEKLFF. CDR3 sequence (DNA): TGTGCCAGCAGTTTTGTAAGGACAGGAGAAGAAAAACTGTTTTTT.

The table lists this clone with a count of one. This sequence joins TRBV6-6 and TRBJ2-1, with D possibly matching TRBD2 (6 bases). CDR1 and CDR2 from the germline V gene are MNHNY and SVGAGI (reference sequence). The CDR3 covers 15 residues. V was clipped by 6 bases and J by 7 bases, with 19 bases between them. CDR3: CASRSSLGGANEQFF. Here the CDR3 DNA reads TGTGCCAGCAGGTCCTCCCTAGGAGGGGCGAATGAGCAGTTCTTC.

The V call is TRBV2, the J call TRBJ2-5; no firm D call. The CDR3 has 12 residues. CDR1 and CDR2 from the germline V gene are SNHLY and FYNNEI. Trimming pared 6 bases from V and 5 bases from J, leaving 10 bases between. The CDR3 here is CASRETWETQYF. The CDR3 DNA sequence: TGTGCCAGCAGGGAGACGTGGGAGACCCAGTACTTC.

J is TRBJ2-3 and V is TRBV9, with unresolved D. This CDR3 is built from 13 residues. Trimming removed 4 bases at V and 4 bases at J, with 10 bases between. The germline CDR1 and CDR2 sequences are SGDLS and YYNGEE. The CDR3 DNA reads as TGTGCCAGCAGCCCTGGGCCCCCAGATACGCAGTATTTT. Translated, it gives CASSPGPPDTQYF.

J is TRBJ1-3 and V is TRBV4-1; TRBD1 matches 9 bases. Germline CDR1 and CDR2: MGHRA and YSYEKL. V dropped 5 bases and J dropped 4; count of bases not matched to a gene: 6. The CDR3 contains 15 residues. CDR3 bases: TGCGCCAGCAGCGCACAGGGGGCGGCAGGAAACACCATATATTTT. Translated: CASSAQGAAGNTIYF.

The CDR3 protein is CASSLSGLAPYEQYF. The CDR3, as DNA: TGTGCCAGCAGCTTATCGGGACTCGCCCCCTACGAGCAGTACTTC. This rearrangement joins TRBV7-9 to TRBJ2-7, with a tentative D call TRBD2 (6 bases). Germline V gene lookup returns CDR1 SEHNR and CDR2 FQNEAQ (reference sequence). Trimming shortened V by 2 bases and J by 2 bases, and 13 bases separated the two germline ends. CDR3 size: 15 residues.

CDR3 DNA sequence: TGTGCCGGAAGGACAGGAACACACTATGGCTACACCTTC. Translating gives CAGRTGTHYGYTF. This rearrangement joins TRBV11-1 to TRBJ1-2, with 7 bases aligning to TRBD1. Germline CDR1 is SGHAT and CDR2 is FQDESV (reference sequence). This CDR3 has 13 residues. Trimming at V came to 11 bases and at J to 3 bases, leaving 9 bases not matched to a gene. The whole variable domain, filled in from reference TRBV11-1 and TRBJ1-2, reads EAEVAQSPRYKITEKSQAVAFWCDPISGHATLYWYRQILGQGPELLVQFQDESVVDDSQLPKDRFSAERLKGVDSTLKIQPAELGDSAMYLCAGRTGTHYGYTFGSGTRLTVV.

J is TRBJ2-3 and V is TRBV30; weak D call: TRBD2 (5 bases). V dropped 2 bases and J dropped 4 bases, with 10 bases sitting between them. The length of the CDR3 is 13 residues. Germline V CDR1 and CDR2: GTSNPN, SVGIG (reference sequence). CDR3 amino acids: CAWSKGDPDTQYF. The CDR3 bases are TGTGCCTGGAGTAAGGGAGATCCAGATACGCAGTATTTT.

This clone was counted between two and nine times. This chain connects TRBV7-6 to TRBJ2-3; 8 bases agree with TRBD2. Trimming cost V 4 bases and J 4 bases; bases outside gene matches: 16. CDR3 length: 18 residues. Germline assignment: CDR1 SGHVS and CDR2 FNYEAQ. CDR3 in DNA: TGTGCCAGCAGCTCGTTGTCTCGAGCAGCGGGAGTTCCAGATACGCAGTATTTT. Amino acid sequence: CASSSLSRAAGVPDTQYF.

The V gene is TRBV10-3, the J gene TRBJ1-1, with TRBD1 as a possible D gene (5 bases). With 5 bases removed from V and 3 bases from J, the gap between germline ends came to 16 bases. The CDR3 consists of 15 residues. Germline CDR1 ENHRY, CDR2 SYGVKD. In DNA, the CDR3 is TGTGCCATCAGTTCCCTAGCGGCGGGGGACACTGAAGCTTTCTTT. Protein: CAISSLAAGDTEAFF.

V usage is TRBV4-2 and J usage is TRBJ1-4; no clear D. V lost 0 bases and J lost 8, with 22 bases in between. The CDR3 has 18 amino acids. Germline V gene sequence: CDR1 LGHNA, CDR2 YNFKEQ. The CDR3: CASSQDGRTFSDREKLFF. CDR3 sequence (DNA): TGTGCCAGCAGCCAAGATGGTAGAACGTTTTCTGATCGGGAAAAACTGTTTTTT.

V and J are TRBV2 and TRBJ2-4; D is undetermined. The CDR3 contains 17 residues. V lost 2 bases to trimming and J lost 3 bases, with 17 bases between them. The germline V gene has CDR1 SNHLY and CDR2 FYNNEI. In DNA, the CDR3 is TGTGCCAGCAGTGAAACGCGACTGAGGATTGTCAAAAACATTCAGTACTTC. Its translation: CASSETRLRIVKNIQYF.

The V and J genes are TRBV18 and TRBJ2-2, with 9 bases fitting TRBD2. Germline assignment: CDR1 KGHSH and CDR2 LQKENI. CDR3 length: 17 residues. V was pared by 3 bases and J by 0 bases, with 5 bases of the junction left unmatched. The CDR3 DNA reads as TGTGCCAGCTCACCGGCTAGCGGGGACGCGAACACCGGGGAGCTGTTTTTT. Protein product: CASSPASGDANTGELFF.

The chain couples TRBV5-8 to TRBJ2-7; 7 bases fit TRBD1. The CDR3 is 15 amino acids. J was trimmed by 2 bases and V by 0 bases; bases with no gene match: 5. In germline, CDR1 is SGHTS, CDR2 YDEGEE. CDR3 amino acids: CASSLGFDRAYEQYF. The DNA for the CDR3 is TGTGCCAGCAGCTTGGGGTTCGACAGGGCCTACGAGCAGTACTTC. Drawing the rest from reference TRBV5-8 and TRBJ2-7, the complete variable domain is EAGVTQSPTHLIKTRGQQATLRCSPISGHTSVYWYQQALGLGLQFLLWYDEGEERNRGNFPPRFSGRQFPNYSSELNVNALELEDSALYLCASSLGFDRAYEQYFGPGTRLTVT.

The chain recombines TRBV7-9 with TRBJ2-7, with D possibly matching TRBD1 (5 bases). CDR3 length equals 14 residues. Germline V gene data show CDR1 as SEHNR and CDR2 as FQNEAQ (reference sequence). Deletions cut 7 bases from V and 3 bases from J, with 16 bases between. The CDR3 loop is CASTLPDTDYEQYF. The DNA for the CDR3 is TGTGCCAGCACCCTCCCGGACACGGACTACGAGCAGTACTTC.

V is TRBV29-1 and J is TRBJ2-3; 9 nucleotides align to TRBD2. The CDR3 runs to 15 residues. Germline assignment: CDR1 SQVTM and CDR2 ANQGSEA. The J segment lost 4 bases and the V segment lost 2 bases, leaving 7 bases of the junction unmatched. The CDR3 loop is CSVESTSGGADTQYF. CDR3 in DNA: TGCAGCGTTGAATCGACTAGCGGAGGGGCAGATACGCAGTATTTT.

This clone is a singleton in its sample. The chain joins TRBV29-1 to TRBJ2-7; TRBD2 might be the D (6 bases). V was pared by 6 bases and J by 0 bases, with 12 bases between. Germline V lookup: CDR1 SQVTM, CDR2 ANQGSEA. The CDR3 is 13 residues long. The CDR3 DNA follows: TGCAGCGTCCTCGGGGAGGCCTCCTACGAGCAGTACTTC. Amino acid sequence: CSVLGEASYEQYF.

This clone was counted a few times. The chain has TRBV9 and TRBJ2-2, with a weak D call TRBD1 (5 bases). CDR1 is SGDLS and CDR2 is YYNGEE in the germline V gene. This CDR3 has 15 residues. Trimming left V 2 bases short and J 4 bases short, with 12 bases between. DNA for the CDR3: TGTGCCAGCAGCGTTCAGGGAATCGCCACCGGGGAGCTGTTTTTT. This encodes CASSVQGIATGELFF.

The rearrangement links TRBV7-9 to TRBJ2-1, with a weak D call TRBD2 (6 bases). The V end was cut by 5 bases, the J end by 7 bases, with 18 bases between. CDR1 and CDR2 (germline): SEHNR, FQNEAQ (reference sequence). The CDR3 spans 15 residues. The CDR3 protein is CASSPLKGGLNEQFF. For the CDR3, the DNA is TGTGCCAGCAGCCCCCTAAAGGGAGGCCTTAATGAGCAGTTCTTC.

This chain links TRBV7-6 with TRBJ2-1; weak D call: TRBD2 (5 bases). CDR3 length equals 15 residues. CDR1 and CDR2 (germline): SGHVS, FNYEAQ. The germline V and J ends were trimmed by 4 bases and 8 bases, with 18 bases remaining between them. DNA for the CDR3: TGTGCCAGCAGCTCTAGTCGGGATCAGAGCCATGAGCAGTTCTTC. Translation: CASSSSRDQSHEQFF.

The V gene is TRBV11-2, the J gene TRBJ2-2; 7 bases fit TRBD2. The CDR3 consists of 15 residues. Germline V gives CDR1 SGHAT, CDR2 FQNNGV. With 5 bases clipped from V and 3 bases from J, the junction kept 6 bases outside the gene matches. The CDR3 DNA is TGTGCCAGCAGCCCTGGTCTAGCGGACACCGGGGAGCTGTTTTTT. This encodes CASSPGLADTGELFF.

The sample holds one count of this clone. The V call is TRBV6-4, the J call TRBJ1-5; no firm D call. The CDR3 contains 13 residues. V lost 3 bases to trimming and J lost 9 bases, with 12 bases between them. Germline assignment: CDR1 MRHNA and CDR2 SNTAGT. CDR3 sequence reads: CASSETSGAPQHF. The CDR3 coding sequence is TGTGCCAGCAGTGAAACTTCCGGAGCGCCCCAGCATTTT.

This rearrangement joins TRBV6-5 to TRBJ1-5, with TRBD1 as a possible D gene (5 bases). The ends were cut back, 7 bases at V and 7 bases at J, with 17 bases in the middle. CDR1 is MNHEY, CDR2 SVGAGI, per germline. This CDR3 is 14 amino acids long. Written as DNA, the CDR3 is TGTGCCAGCACCACGCGCAGGGCCGAACAGCCCCAGCATTTT. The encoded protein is CASTTRRAEQPQHF.

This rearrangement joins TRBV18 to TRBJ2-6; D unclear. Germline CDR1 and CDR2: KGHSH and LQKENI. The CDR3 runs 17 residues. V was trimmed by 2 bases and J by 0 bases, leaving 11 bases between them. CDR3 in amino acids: CASSPVVQASGANVLTF. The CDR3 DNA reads TGTGCCAGCTCACCAGTCGTCCAAGCCTCTGGGGCCAACGTCCTGACTTTC.